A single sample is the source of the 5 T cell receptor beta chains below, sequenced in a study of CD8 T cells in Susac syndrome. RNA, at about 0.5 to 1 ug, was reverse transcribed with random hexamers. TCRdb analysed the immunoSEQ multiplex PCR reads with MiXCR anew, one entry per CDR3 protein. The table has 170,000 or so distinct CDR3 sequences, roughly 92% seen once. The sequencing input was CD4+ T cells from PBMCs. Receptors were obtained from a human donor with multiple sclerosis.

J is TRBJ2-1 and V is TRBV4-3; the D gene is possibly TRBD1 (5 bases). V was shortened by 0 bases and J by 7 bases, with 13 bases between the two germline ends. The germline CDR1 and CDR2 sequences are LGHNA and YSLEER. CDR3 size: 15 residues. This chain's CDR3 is CASSQDPRDGNEQFF. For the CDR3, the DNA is TGCGCCAGCAGCCAAGATCCCAGGGATGGAAATGAGCAGTTCTTC.

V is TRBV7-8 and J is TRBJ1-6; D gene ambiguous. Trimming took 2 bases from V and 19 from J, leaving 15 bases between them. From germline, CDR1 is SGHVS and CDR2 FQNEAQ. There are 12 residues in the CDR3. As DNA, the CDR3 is TGTGCCAGCAGCTTAAGTGAGGCTCCTCTTCACTTT. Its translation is CASSLSEAPLHF.

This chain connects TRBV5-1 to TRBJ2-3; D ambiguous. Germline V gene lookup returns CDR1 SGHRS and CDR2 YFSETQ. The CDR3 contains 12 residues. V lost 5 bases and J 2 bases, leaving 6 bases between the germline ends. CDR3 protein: CASSWDTDTQYF. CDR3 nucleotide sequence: TGCGCCAGCAGTTGGGACACAGATACGCAGTATTTT.

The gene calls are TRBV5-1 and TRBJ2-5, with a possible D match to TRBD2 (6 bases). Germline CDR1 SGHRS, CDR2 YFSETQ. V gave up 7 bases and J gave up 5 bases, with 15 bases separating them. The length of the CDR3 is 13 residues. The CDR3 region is CASATGSGETQYF. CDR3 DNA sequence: TGCGCCAGCGCCACTGGGAGCGGGGAGACCCAGTACTTC.

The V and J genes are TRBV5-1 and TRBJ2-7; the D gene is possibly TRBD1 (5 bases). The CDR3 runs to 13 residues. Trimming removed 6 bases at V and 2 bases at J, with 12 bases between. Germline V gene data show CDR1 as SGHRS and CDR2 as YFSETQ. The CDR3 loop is CASTLDSPYEQYF. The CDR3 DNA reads TGCGCCAGCACCTTAGACAGTCCCTACGAGCAGTACTTC. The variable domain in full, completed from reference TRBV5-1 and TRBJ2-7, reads KAGVTQTPRYLIKTRGQQVTLSCSPISGHRSVSWYQQTPGQGLQFLFEYFSETQRNKGNFPGRFSGRQFSNSRSEMNVSTLELGDSALYLCASTLDSPYEQYFGPGTRLTVT.